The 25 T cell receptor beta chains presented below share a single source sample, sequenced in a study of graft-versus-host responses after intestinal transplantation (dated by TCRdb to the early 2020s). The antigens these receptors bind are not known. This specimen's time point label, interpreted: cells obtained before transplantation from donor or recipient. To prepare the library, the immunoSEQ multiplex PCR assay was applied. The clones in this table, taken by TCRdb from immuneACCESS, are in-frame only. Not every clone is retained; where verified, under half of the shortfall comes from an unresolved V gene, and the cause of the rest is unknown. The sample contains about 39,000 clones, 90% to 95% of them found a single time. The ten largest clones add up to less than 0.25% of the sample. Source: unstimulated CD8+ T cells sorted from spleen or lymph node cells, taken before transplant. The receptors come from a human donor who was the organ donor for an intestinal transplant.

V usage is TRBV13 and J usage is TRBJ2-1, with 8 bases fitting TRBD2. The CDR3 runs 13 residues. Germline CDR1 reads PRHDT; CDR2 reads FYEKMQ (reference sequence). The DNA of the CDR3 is TGTGCTAGCCGGGGGGGAATCTACAATGAGCAGTTCTTC. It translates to CASRGGIYNEQFF. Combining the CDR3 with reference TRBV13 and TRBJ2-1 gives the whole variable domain AAGVIQSPRHLIKEKRETATLKCYPIPRHDTVYWYQQGPGQDPQFLISFYEKMQSDKGSIPDRFSAQQFSDYHSELNMSSLELGDSALYFCASRGGIYNEQFFGPGTRLTVL.

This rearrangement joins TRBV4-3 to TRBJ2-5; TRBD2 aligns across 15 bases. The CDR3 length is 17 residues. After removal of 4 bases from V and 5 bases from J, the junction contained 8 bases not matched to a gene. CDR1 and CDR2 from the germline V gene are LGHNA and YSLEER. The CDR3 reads CASSPGTSGGYLETQYF. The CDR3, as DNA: TGCGCCAGCAGCCCCGGGACTAGCGGGGGGTATTTGGAGACCCAGTACTTC.

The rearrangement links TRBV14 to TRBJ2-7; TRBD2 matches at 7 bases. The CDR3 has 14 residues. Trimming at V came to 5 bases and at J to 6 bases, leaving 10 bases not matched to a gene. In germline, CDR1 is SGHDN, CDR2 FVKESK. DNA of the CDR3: TGTGCCAGCAGCTCGCGGACTAGTTGGGGCGAGCAGTACTTC. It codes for CASSSRTSWGEQYF.

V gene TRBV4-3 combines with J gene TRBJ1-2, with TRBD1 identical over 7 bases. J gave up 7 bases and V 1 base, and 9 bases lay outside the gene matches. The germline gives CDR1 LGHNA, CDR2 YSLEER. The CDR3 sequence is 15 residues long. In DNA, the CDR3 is TGCGCCAGCAGCCAAGTGGGGGGGACAGCCGGTGGCTACACCTTC. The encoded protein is CASSQVGGTAGGYTF.

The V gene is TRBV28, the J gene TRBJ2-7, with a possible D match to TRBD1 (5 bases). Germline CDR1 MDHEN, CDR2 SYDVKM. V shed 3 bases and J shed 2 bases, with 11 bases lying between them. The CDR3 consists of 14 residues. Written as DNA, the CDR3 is TGTGCCAGCAGTTTGTACCCAGGGCCCTACGAGCAGTACTTC. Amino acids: CASSLYPGPYEQYF.

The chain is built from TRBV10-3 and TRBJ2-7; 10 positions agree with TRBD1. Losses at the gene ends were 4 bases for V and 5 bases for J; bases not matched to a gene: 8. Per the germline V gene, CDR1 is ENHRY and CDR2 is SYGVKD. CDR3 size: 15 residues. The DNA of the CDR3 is TGTGCCATCAGTGGGACAGGGGGGACCGGGGACGAGCAGTACTTC. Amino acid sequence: CAISGTGGTGDEQYF.

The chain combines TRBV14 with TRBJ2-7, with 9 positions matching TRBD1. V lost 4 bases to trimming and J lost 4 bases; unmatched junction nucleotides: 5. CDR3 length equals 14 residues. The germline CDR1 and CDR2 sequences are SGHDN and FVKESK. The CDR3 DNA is TGTGCCAGCAGCCTCCGGGACAGGGAATACGAGCAGTACTTC. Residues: CASSLRDREYEQYF.

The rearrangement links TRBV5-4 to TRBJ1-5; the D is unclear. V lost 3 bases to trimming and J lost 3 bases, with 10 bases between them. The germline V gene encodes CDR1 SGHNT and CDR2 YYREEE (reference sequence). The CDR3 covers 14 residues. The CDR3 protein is CASSSDGYNQPQHF. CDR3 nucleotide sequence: TGTGCCAGCAGCTCGGACGGTTACAATCAGCCCCAGCATTTT.

CDR3: CAHSRVTDTEAFF. DNA for the CDR3: TGTGCCCACAGCAGGGTGACGGACACTGAAGCTTTCTTT. This rearrangement joins TRBV30 to TRBJ1-1; perhaps TRBD1 as D (5 bases). V was shortened by 8 bases and J by 3 bases, with 16 bases between the two germline ends. There are 13 residues in the CDR3. Germline V lookup: CDR1 GTSNPN, CDR2 SVGIG (reference sequence). Complete variable domain (other parts from reference TRBV30 and TRBJ1-1): SQTIHQWPATLVQPVGSPLSLECTVEGTSNPNLYWYRQAAGRGLQLLFYSVGIGQISSEVPQNLSASRPQDRQFILSSKKLLLSDSGFYLCAHSRVTDTEAFFGQGTRLTVV.

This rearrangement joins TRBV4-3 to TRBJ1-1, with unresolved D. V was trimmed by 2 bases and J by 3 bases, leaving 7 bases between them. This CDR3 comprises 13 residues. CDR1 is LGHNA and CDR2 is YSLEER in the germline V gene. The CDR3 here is CASSQWADTEAFF. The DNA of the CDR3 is TGCGCCAGCAGCCAATGGGCGGACACTGAAGCTTTCTTT.

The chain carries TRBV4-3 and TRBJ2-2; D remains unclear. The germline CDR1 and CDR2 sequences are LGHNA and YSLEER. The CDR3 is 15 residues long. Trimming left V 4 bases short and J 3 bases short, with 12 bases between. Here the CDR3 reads CASSPTRSDTGELFF. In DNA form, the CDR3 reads TGCGCCAGCAGCCCAACACGGTCGGACACCGGGGAGCTGTTTTTT.

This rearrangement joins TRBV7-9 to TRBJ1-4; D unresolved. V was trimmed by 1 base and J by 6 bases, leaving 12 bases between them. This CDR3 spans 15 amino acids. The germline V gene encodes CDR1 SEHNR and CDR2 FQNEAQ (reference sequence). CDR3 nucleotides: TGTGCCAGCAGCTTAGTAGGGAATTTTGATGAAAAACTGTTTTTT. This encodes CASSLVGNFDEKLFF.

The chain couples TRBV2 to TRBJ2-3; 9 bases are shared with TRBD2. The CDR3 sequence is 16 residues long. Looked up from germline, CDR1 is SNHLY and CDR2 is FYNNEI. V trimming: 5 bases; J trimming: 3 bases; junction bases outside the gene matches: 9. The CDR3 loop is CASSPYGAGGTDTQYF. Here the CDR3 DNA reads TGTGCCAGCAGTCCCTATGGAGCGGGGGGTACAGATACGCAGTATTTT. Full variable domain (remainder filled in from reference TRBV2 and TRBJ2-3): EPEVTQTPSHQVTQMGQEVILRCVPISNHLYFYWYRQILGQKVEFLVSFYNNEISEKSEIFDDQFSVERPDGSNFTLKIRSTKLEDSAMYFCASSPYGAGGTDTQYFGPGTRLTVL.

The CDR3 here is CASSLQGLMTNEKLFF. The CDR3 DNA is TGTGCCAGCAGTCTTCAGGGTCTGATGACTAATGAAAAACTGTTTTTT. The V call is TRBV27, the J call TRBJ1-4, with D possibly TRBD1 on 5 matching bases. Between the trimmed V and J ends, which lost 5 bases and 2 bases, there was a span of 15 bases. The germline CDR1 and CDR2 sequences are MNHEY and SMNVEV (reference sequence). This CDR3 contains 16 residues. Full variable domain (missing parts from reference TRBV27 and TRBJ1-4): EAQVTQNPRYLITVTGKKLTVTCSQNMNHEYMSWYRQDPGLGLRQIYYSMNVEVTDKGDVPEGYKVSRKEKRNFPLILESPSPNQTSLYFCASSLQGLMTNEKLFFGSGTQLSVL.

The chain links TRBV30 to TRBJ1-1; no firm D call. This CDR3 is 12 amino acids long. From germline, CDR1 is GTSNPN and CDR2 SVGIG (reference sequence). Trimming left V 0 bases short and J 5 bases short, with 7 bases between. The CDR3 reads CAWSVFGTEAFF. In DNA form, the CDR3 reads TGTGCCTGGAGTGTATTTGGGACTGAAGCTTTCTTT.

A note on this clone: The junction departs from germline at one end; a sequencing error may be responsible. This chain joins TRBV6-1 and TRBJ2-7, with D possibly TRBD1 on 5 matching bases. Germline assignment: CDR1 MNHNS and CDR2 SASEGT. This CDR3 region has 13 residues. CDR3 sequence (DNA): TGTGCCGGCAGGCAAGACAGCTCCTACGAGCAGTACTTC. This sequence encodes CAGRQDSSYEQYF.

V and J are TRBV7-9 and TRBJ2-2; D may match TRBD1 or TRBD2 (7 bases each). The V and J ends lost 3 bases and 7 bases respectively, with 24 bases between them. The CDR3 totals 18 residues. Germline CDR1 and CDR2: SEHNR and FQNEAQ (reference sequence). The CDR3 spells CASSLGGTAEFMGGELFF. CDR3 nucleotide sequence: TGTGCCAGCAGCTTGGGAGGGACAGCAGAATTCATGGGCGGGGAGCTGTTTTTT. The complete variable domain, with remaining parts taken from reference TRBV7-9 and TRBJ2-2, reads DTGVSQNPRHKITKRGQNVTFRCDPISEHNRLYWYRQTLGQGPEFLTYFQNEAQLEKSRLLSDRFSAERPKGSFSTLEIQRTEQGDSAMYLCASSLGGTAEFMGGELFFGEGSRLTVL.

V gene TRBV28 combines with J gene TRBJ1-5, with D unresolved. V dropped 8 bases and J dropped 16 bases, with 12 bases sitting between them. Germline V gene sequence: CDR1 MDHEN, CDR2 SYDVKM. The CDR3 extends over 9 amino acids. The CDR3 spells CASRGPEHF. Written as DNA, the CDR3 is TGTGCCAGCCGAGGGCCCGAACATTTT.

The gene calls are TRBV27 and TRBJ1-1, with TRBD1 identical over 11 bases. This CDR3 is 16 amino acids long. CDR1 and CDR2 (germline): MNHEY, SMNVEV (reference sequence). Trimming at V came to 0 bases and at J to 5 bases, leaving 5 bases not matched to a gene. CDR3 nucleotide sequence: TGTGCCAGCAGTTTATCGGTGGGACAGGGGGAGACTGAAGCTTTCTTT. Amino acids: CASSLSVGQGETEAFF.

The CDR3 DNA sequence: TGTGCCAGCAGTCTGGGACTAGCGGGTCATGAGACCCAGTACTTC. Translation: CASSLGLAGHETQYF. The chain recombines TRBV6-1 with TRBJ2-5, with 12 bases identical to TRBD2. Per germline, CDR1 MNHNS and CDR2 SASEGT. The V and J ends lost 5 bases and 5 bases, in that order; junction bases with no gene match: 6. CDR3 length equals 15 residues.

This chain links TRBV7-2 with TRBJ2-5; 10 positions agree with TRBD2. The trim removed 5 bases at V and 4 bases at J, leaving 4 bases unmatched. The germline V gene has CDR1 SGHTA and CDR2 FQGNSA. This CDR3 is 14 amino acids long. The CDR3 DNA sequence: TGTGCCAGCAGCCCCTGGACTAGCGGAGAGACCCAGTACTTC. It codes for CASSPWTSGETQYF.

CDR3 coding DNA: TGCGCCAGCAAGATGGGTCAGCCCCAGCATTTT. This codes for CASKMGQPQHF. The chain joins TRBV23-1 to TRBJ1-5; D is unclear. TRBV23-1 is treated as an ORF (open reading frame) with a function not yet certain. V dropped 7 bases and J dropped 6 bases, with 7 bases sitting between them. The CDR3 totals 11 residues.

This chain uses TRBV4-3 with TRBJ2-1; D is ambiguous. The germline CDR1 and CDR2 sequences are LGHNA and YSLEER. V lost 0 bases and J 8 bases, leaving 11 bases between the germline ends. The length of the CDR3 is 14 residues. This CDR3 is CASSQDQAFHEQFF. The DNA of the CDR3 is TGCGCCAGCAGCCAAGATCAAGCGTTCCATGAGCAGTTCTTC.

The CDR3: CASSDDRGPDTEAFF. CDR3 sequence (DNA): TGCGCCAGCAGCGACGACAGGGGGCCTGACACTGAAGCTTTCTTT. This chain joins TRBV5-1 and TRBJ1-1; TRBD1 aligns across 10 bases. This CDR3 spans 15 amino acids. Germline loops: CDR1 SGHRS, CDR2 YFSETQ. V trimming: 4 bases; J trimming: 3 bases; junction bases outside the gene matches: 6. Based on the CDR3 plus reference TRBV5-1 and TRBJ1-1, the full variable domain is KAGVTQTPRYLIKTRGQQVTLSCSPISGHRSVSWYQQTPGQGLQFLFEYFSETQRNKGNFPGRFSGRQFSNSRSEMNVSTLELGDSALYLCASSDDRGPDTEAFFGQGTRLTVV.

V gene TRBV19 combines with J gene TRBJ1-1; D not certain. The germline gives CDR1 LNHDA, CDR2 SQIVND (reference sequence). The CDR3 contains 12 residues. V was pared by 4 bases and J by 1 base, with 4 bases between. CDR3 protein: CASSTGNTEAFF. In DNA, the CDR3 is TGTGCCAGTAGTACAGGGAACACTGAAGCTTTCTTT.